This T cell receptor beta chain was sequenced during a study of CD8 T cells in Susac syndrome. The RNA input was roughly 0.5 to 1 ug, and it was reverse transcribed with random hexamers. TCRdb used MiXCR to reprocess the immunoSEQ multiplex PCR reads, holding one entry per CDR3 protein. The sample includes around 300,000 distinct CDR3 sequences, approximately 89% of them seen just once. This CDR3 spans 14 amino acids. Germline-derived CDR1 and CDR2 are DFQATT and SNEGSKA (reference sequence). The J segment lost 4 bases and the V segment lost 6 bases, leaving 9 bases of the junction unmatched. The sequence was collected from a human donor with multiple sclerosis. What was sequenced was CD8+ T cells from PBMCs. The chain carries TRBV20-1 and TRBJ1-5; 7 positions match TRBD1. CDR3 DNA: TGCAGTGCCTTGTCCTACAGGGGAAATCAGCCCCAGCATTTT. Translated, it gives CSALSYRGNQPQHF.